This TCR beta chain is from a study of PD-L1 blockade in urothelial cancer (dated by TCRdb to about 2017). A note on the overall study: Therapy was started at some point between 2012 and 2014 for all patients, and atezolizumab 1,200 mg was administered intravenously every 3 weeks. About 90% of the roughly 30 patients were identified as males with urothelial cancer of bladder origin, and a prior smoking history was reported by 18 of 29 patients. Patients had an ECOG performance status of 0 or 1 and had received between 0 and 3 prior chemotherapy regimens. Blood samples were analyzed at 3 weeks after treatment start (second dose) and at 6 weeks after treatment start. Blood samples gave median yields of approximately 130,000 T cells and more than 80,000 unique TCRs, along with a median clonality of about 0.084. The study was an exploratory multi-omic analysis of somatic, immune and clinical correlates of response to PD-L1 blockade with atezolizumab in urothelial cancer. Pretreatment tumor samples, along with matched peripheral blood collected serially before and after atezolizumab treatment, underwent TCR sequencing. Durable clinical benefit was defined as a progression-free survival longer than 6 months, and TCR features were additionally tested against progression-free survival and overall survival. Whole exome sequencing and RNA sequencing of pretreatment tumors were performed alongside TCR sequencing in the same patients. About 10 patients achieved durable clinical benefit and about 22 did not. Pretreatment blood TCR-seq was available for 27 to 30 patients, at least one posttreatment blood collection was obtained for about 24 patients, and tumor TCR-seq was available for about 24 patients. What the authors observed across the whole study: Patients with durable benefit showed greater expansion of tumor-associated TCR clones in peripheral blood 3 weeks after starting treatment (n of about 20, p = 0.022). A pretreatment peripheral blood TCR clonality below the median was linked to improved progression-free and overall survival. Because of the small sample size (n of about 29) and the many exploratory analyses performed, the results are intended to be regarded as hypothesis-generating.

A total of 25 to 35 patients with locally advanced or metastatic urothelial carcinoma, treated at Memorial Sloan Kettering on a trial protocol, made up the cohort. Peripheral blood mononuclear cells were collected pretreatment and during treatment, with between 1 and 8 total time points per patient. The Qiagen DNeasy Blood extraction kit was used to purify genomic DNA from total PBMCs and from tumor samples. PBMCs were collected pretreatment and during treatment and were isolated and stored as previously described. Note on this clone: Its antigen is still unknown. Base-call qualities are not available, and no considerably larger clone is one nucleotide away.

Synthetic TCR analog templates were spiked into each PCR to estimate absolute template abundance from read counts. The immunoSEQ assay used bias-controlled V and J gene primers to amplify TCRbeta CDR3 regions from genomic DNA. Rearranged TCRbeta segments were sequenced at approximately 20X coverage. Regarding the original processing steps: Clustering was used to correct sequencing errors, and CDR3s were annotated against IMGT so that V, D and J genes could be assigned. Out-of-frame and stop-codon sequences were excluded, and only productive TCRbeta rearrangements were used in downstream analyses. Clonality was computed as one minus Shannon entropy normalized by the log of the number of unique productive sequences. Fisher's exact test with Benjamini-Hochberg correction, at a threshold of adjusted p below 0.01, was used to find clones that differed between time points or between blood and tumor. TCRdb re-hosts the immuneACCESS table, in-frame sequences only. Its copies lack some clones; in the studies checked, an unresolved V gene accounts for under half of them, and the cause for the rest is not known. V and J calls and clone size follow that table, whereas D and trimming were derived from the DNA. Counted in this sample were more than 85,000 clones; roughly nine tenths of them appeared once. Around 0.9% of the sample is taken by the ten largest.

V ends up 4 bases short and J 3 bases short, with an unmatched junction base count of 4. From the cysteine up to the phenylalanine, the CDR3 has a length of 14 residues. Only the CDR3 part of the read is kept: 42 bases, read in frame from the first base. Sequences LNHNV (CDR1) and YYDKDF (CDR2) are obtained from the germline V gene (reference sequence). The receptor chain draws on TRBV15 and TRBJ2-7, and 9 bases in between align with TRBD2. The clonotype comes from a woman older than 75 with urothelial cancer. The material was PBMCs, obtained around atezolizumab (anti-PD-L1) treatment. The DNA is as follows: TGTGCCACCAGCATAGCGGGAGACCTCTACGAGCAGTACTTC. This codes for CATSIAGDLYEQYF.